A selection of T cell receptor beta chains follows, all from one sample in a study of blood T cell repertoires in COVID-19. TCRdb keeps only in-frame clones here, not all; method: immunoSEQ multiplex PCR. Among approximately 240,000 clones, 83% were seen once, and the ten largest hold about 1.3%. The material sequenced was peripheral blood. The receptors here all came from a young woman with COVID-19, enrolled during active disease. Each CDR3 is given with its conserved first and last residue. Each record gives: D gene, clone size, V gene, J gene, CDR3 protein, CDR3 DNA. The D gene is left open where the match is weak. The size field is filled for only some rows; it gives once, few, many or a size class.

d_gene: -
abundance: -
v_gene: TRBV13
j_gene: TRBJ1-4
CDR3aa: CASTLQGWGEKLFF
CDR3nt: TGTGCCAGCACCCTACAGGGCTGGGGTGAAAAACTGTTTTTT

d_gene: TRBD1
abundance: -
v_gene: TRBV7-2
j_gene: TRBJ1-2
CDR3aa: CASSSRDSYGYTF
CDR3nt: TGTGCCAGCAGCTCCAGGGACAGCTATGGCTACACCTTC

d_gene: TRBD2
abundance: -
v_gene: TRBV9
j_gene: TRBJ2-7
CDR3aa: CASSPRTSGTYEQYF
CDR3nt: TGTGCCAGCAGCCCCCGGACTAGCGGTACCTACGAGCAGTACTTC

d_gene: -
abundance: -
v_gene: TRBV20-1
j_gene: TRBJ2-5
CDR3aa: CSASTGETQYF
CDR3nt: TGCAGTGCTAGCACTGGAGAGACCCAGTACTTC

d_gene: TRBD2
abundance: many
v_gene: TRBV27
j_gene: TRBJ2-5
CDR3aa: CASSLQASGGRETQYF
CDR3nt: TGTGCCAGCAGTTTACAGGCTAGCGGGGGGCGGGAGACCCAGTACTTC

d_gene: -
abundance: once
v_gene: TRBV4-3
j_gene: TRBJ1-6
CDR3aa: CASSQEWAAVVPLHF
CDR3nt: TGCGCCAGCAGCCAAGAATGGGCCGCCGTTGTTCCCCTCCACTTT

d_gene: -
abundance: -
v_gene: TRBV11-2
j_gene: TRBJ2-7
CDR3aa: CASSHSGETYEQYF
CDR3nt: TGTGCCAGCAGCCACTCGGGGGAGACCTACGAGCAGTACTTC

d_gene: -
abundance: -
v_gene: TRBV24-1
j_gene: TRBJ2-1
CDR3aa: CATSDPTPGGNNEQFF
CDR3nt: TGTGCCACCAGTGATCCGACACCCGGGGGTAACAATGAGCAGTTCTTC

d_gene: TRBD1
abundance: -
v_gene: TRBV28
j_gene: TRBJ1-2
CDR3aa: CASSGGDRAYGYTF
CDR3nt: TGTGCCAGCAGTGGGGGGGACAGGGCCTATGGCTACACCTTC

d_gene: TRBD1
abundance: -
v_gene: TRBV7-3
j_gene: TRBJ1-1
CDR3aa: CASSLMQGAEAFF
CDR3nt: TGTGCCAGCAGCTTAATGCAGGGGGCTGAAGCTTTCTTT

d_gene: -
abundance: -
v_gene: TRBV27
j_gene: TRBJ2-6
CDR3aa: CASSSQTDSSGANVLTF
CDR3nt: TGTGCCAGCAGTAGCCAGACAGATAGCTCTGGGGCCAACGTCCTGACTTTC

d_gene: -
abundance: few
v_gene: TRBV7-9
j_gene: TRBJ1-4
CDR3aa: CASSLRAGAEKLFF
CDR3nt: TGTGCCAGCAGCTTAAGAGCGGGGGCTGAAAAACTGTTTTTT

d_gene: -
abundance: -
v_gene: TRBV21-1
j_gene: TRBJ2-3
CDR3aa: CASSKGRCSSTDTQYF
CDR3nt: TGTGCCAGCAGCAAAGGGAGATGCTCTAGCACAGATACGCAGTATTTT

d_gene: TRBD2
abundance: once
v_gene: TRBV2
j_gene: TRBJ2-1
CDR3aa: CASSDPGASGPSYNEQFF
CDR3nt: TGTGCCAGCAGCGACCCAGGGGCTAGCGGGCCTTCCTACAATGAGCAGTTCTTC

d_gene: TRBD1
abundance: -
v_gene: TRBV14
j_gene: TRBJ1-2
CDR3aa: CASSRRPGGESGYTF
CDR3nt: TGTGCCAGCAGCCGGCGTCCAGGGGGCGAGTCGGGCTACACCTTC

d_gene: -
abundance: -
v_gene: TRBV11-3
j_gene: TRBJ1-1
CDR3aa: CASSSDSNTEAFF
CDR3nt: TGTGCCAGCAGCTCGGACTCGAACACTGAAGCTTTCTTT

d_gene: -
abundance: -
v_gene: TRBV19
j_gene: TRBJ2-4
CDR3aa: CASSIVFLEGGNIQYF
CDR3nt: TGTGCCAGTAGTATTGTGTTTTTGGAGGGAGGAAACATTCAGTACTTC

d_gene: -
abundance: -
v_gene: TRBV28
j_gene: TRBJ2-1
CDR3aa: CASRPTEMDEQFF
CDR3nt: TGTGCCAGCAGACCGACAGAGATGGATGAGCAGTTCTTC

d_gene: TRBD2
abundance: -
v_gene: TRBV27
j_gene: TRBJ2-6
CDR3aa: CASSSHRASGGSGANVLTF
CDR3nt: TGTGCCAGCAGTTCCCATAGGGCTAGCGGGGGGTCTGGGGCCAACGTCCTGACTTTC

d_gene: TRBD1
abundance: many
v_gene: TRBV3-1/TRBV3-2
j_gene: TRBJ2-2
CDR3aa: CASRGQGGTGELFF
CDR3nt: TGTGCCAGCAGGGGACAGGGGGGCACCGGGGAGCTGTTTTTT

d_gene: TRBD2
abundance: once
v_gene: TRBV10-3
j_gene: TRBJ2-1
CDR3aa: CATELAGASYNEQFF
CDR3nt: TGTGCCACTGAACTAGCGGGAGCGTCCTACAATGAGCAGTTCTTC

d_gene: -
abundance: -
v_gene: TRBV5-4
j_gene: TRBJ1-4
CDR3aa: CASGTQQATNEKLFF
CDR3nt: TGTGCCAGCGGAACCCAACAGGCAACTAATGAAAAACTGTTTTTT

d_gene: -
abundance: -
v_gene: TRBV5-4
j_gene: TRBJ2-5
CDR3aa: CASSLGPGSSQETQYF
CDR3nt: TGTGCCAGCAGCTTAGGCCCCGGGTCCTCGCAAGAGACCCAGTACTTC

d_gene: -
abundance: -
v_gene: TRBV5-6
j_gene: TRBJ2-7
CDR3aa: CASSLRGVGDILYEQYF
CDR3nt: TGTGCCAGCAGCTTGCGGGGAGTAGGAGACATACTCTACGAGCAGTACTTC

d_gene: -
abundance: -
v_gene: TRBV2
j_gene: TRBJ2-7
CDR3aa: CASSEALAGSYEQYF
CDR3nt: TGTGCCAGCAGTGAAGCCCTAGCAGGCTCCTACGAGCAGTACTTC

d_gene: -
abundance: -
v_gene: TRBV11-2
j_gene: TRBJ1-2
CDR3aa: CASSPASLRNGYTF
CDR3nt: TGTGCCAGCAGCCCAGCTTCCCTCAGGAATGGCTACACCTTC

d_gene: TRBD2
abundance: -
v_gene: TRBV2
j_gene: TRBJ2-1
CDR3aa: CASSVTSGNNEQFF
CDR3nt: TGTGCCAGCAGTGTAACTAGCGGCAACAATGAGCAGTTCTTC

d_gene: TRBD1
abundance: -
v_gene: TRBV28
j_gene: TRBJ1-2
CDR3aa: CASSLPGGGYGYTF
CDR3nt: TGTGCCAGCAGTCTCCCAGGGGGCGGCTATGGCTACACCTTC

d_gene: -
abundance: -
v_gene: TRBV10-1
j_gene: TRBJ2-4
CDR3aa: CASSVSSGLAKNIQYF
CDR3nt: TGCGCCAGCAGTGTTTCTTCAGGGCTAGCCAAAAACATTCAGTACTTC

d_gene: -
abundance: -
v_gene: TRBV6-5
j_gene: TRBJ2-1
CDR3aa: CASSNGAYNEQFF
CDR3nt: TGTGCCAGCAGTAACGGGGCCTACAATGAGCAGTTCTTC

d_gene: TRBD1
abundance: -
v_gene: TRBV5-8
j_gene: TRBJ2-7
CDR3aa: CASSLGDSNLFGQYF
CDR3nt: TGTGCCAGCAGCTTAGGGGACAGTAATCTTTTCGGGCAGTACTTC

d_gene: -
abundance: -
v_gene: TRBV3-1/TRBV3-2
j_gene: TRBJ1-1
CDR3aa: CASSPLAGYNTEAFF
CDR3nt: TGTGCCAGCAGCCCCCTGGCAGGGTATAACACTGAAGCTTTCTTT